This T cell receptor beta chain was retrieved from a study of Graves' ophthalmopathy and Graves' hyperthyroidism. General study results and limits: Distinction of ophthalmopathy from stable hyperthyroidism by a 13-signature model reached roughly 85% sensitivity and 75% to 84% specificity. Most expanded clonotypes in thyroid above 0.001 frequency also showed up in blood.

The CDR3 is 13 residues long. Trimming stripped 6 bases from V and 3 bases from J, with 11 bases between. CDR1 is LGHNT and CDR2 is FRNRAP in the germline V gene. Researchers took RNA transcripts and amplified TCR beta CDR3 regions from them. Investigators did first-round RT-PCR with HTBI primers, then second-round multiplex PCR. TCRdb reprocessed the multiplex PCR reads with MiXCR, giving one entry per CDR3 protein. The sample shows about 660,000 distinct CDR3 sequences, over 40% of them seen only once. This clonotype was counted only a few times. Its target is not known. V usage is TRBV12-5 and J usage is TRBJ1-1; maybe TRBD1 (5 bases). Sequencing was done on a sample of peripheral blood. This clonotype originated in an adult man with Graves' ophthalmopathy. The CDR3 coding sequence is TGTGCTAGTGGGGCCGGGGGGTACACTGAAGCTTTCTTT. Encoded protein: CASGAGGYTEAFF.